The 21 T cell receptor beta chains below all came from one sample that was sequenced in a study of blood T cell repertoires in COVID-19. The protocol was immunoSEQ multiplex PCR, while the TCRdb copy is restricted to in-frame clones and leaves out a portion. Among some 130,000 clones listed, around 89% were seen once. Material for sequencing was peripheral blood. All receptors come from a man aged 45 to 65 with acute or convalescent COVID-19.

The CDR3: CASSSQGVMNTEAFF. The DNA for the CDR3 is TGTGCCAGCAGCTCACAGGGCGTCATGAACACTGAAGCTTTCTTT. The chain has TRBV11-2 and TRBJ1-1, with a possible D match to TRBD1 (6 bases). The ends were cut back, 4 bases at V and 0 bases at J, with 12 bases in the middle. The V gene's germline CDR1 is SGHAT and CDR2 FQNNGV. CDR3 size: 15 residues.

Only a few counts were recorded for this clone. This rearrangement joins TRBV11-2 to TRBJ2-1, with D perhaps TRBD2 (5 bases). Trimming removed 4 bases from V and 3 bases from J, with 19 bases in between. The CDR3 extends over 17 amino acids. Germline CDR1 and CDR2: SGHAT and FQNNGV. The CDR3 reads CASSSSPDPRDYNEQFF. Written as DNA, the CDR3 is TGTGCCAGCAGCTCCTCCCCCGACCCTCGGGACTACAATGAGCAGTTCTTC.

V and J are TRBV3-1 (or the pseudogene TRBV3-2) and TRBJ2-5; 9 nucleotides agree with TRBD2. The CDR3 spans 15 residues. J was trimmed by 3 bases and V by 3 bases; bases with no gene match: 5. From germline, CDR1 is LGHDT and CDR2 YNNKEL (reference sequence). CDR3 sequence reads: CASSQTLAGEETQYF. For the CDR3, the DNA is TGTGCCAGCAGCCAGACTTTAGCGGGGGAAGAGACCCAGTACTTC.

This clone was picked up a small number of times. The chain has TRBV18 and TRBJ2-1, with TRBD1 matching 7 bases. The germline gives CDR1 KGHSH, CDR2 LQKENI. J was trimmed by 3 bases and V by 3 bases; bases with no gene match: 11. The CDR3 totals 17 residues. The CDR3 bases are TGTGCCAGCTCACCGCTGGGGACAGCCTCCGACTACAATGAGCAGTTCTTC. It yields the protein CASSPLGTASDYNEQFF.

This chain joins TRBV19 and TRBJ1-1; D might be TRBD1 (5 bases). The V and J ends lost 7 bases and 0 bases respectively, with 12 bases between them. This CDR3 contains 14 residues. The germline CDR1 and CDR2 sequences are LNHDA and SQIVND (reference sequence). Here the CDR3 reads CASKYRGMNTEAFF. CDR3 sequence (DNA): TGTGCCAGTAAGTATAGGGGAATGAACACTGAAGCTTTCTTT.

This sequence joins TRBV5-1 and TRBJ1-6; possible D gene TRBD1, 5 bases. Deletions cut 4 bases from V and 9 bases from J, with 11 bases between. Germline CDR1 and CDR2: SGHRS and YFSETQ. There are 13 residues in the CDR3. The CDR3 region is CASSAGLGSPLHF. The CDR3 DNA is TGCGCCAGCAGCGCAGGGTTAGGTTCACCCCTCCACTTT.

About this clone: The junction departs from germline at one end; a sequencing error may be responsible. The V and J genes are TRBV6-4 and TRBJ2-2, with a weak D call TRBD2 (5 bases). Germline V CDR1 and CDR2: MRHNA, SNTAGT. This CDR3 contains 14 residues. CDR3 coding DNA: TGTACCAGCAAAACCGAGGGTCGGGCCGGGGAGCTGTTTTTT. It specifies CTSKTEGRAGELFF.

The chain has TRBV7-3 and TRBJ2-1; D may be TRBD1 (6 bases). With 3 bases removed from V and 0 bases from J, the gap between germline ends came to 15 bases. The CDR3 loop spans 17 amino acids. From germline, CDR1 is SGHTA and CDR2 FQGTGA. The CDR3 DNA follows: TGTGCCAGCAGCTTTCAGGGTACCAGGGGCTCCTACAATGAGCAGTTCTTC. This encodes CASSFQGTRGSYNEQFF.

The chain combines TRBV3-1 (or the pseudogene TRBV3-2) with TRBJ1-2; TRBD1 aligns across 10 bases. The germline V gene has CDR1 LGHDT and CDR2 YNNKEL (reference sequence). This CDR3 has 13 residues. The J segment lost 13 bases and the V segment lost 1 base, leaving 6 bases of the junction unmatched. As DNA, the CDR3 is TGTGCCAGCAGCCAAGTACCGGGACAGGGGACCACCTTC. Protein sequence: CASSQVPGQGTTF.

J is TRBJ2-3 and V is TRBV4-1, with 15 bases identical to TRBD2. Germline V gene sequence: CDR1 MGHRA, CDR2 YSYEKL. With 4 bases clipped from V and 4 bases from J, the junction kept 9 bases outside the gene matches. The CDR3 length is 18 residues. CDR3 region: CASSRGLAGGPGSDTQYF. The CDR3 DNA follows: TGCGCCAGCAGCCGAGGACTAGCGGGAGGGCCGGGGTCAGATACGCAGTATTTT.

This CDR3 is CASSYHREGEQFF. The DNA for the CDR3 is TGTGCCAGCAGCTACCACCGGGAAGGTGAGCAGTTCTTC. The gene calls are TRBV7-2 and TRBJ2-1; perhaps TRBD2 as D (5 bases). The CDR3 runs to 13 residues. Germline loops: CDR1 SGHTA, CDR2 FQGNSA. V was clipped by 4 bases and J by 9 bases, with 13 bases between them.

The V and J genes are TRBV6-5 and TRBJ1-5; 8 nucleotides align to TRBD1. Per germline, CDR1 MNHEY and CDR2 SVGAGI. This CDR3 is 13 amino acids long. V lost 5 bases to trimming and J lost 4 bases; unmatched junction nucleotides: 1. The CDR3 DNA reads TGTGCCAGCAGTCGACAGGGGAATCAGCCCCAGCATTTT. It specifies CASSRQGNQPQHF.

V gene TRBV4-1 combines with J gene TRBJ2-7, with 8 bases fitting TRBD2. The CDR3 has 15 amino acids. Trimming removed 1 base from V and 6 bases from J; junction bases left unmatched: 8. The germline gives CDR1 MGHRA, CDR2 YSYEKL. CDR3 DNA sequence: TGCGCCAGCAGCCAAGTGTTAGCGGGACTCCGCGAGCAGTACTTC. Its translation is CASSQVLAGLREQYF.

CDR3 in amino acids: CASSQQAGTSGRHEQFF. In DNA, the CDR3 is TGCGCCAGCAGCCAACAAGCAGGGACTAGCGGGAGGCATGAGCAGTTCTTC. The chain employs TRBV4-1 and TRBJ2-1; 15 nucleotides agree with TRBD2. In germline, CDR1 is MGHRA, CDR2 YSYEKL. This CDR3 comprises 17 residues. Trimming at V came to 2 bases and at J to 8 bases, leaving 7 bases not matched to a gene.

The rearrangement uses TRBV18 and TRBJ2-2; weak D call: TRBD2 (5 bases). Germline V gene data show CDR1 as KGHSH and CDR2 as LQKENI. V lost 6 bases, J lost 7 bases, and 12 bases lay in between. The CDR3 contains 13 residues. CDR3 nucleotide sequence: TGTGCCAGCTCCAACGGGGTTGGCGGGGAGCTGTTTTTT. It is translated as CASSNGVGGELFF.

The V call is TRBV6-6, the J call TRBJ1-1, with D maybe TRBD1 (6 bases). V shed 4 bases and J shed 7 bases, with 10 bases lying between them. Germline lookup yields CDR1 MNHNY and CDR2 SVGAGI (reference sequence). The CDR3 length is 12 residues. The CDR3 loop is CASSSPDSEAFF. In DNA, the CDR3 is TGTGCCAGCAGTTCCCCGGACAGTGAAGCTTTCTTT.

The chain joins TRBV6-5 to TRBJ1-4; possible D gene TRBD1, 5 bases. The CDR3 extends over 13 amino acids. The ends were cut back, 8 bases at V and 6 bases at J, with 13 bases in the middle. The germline CDR1 and CDR2 sequences are MNHEY and SVGAGI. CDR3 coding DNA: TGTGCCAGCCGGGAGGGGCCCTATGAAAAACTGTTTTTT. Amino acids: CASREGPYEKLFF.

This clone was recorded a few times. The genes are TRBV7-9 and TRBJ1-5, with 8 bases matching TRBD1. Germline CDR1 is SEHNR and CDR2 is FQNEAQ (reference sequence). The junction had 11 bases not matched to a gene; V was cut back by 1 base and J by 3 bases. This CDR3 is built from 18 residues. For the CDR3, the DNA is TGTGCCAGCAGCTTAGGGACAGGGTTTGTTGGGCCCAATCAGCCCCAGCATTTT. Its protein product is CASSLGTGFVGPNQPQHF. The variable domain in full, completed from reference TRBV7-9 and TRBJ1-5, reads DTGVSQNPRHKITKRGQNVTFRCDPISEHNRLYWYRQTLGQGPEFLTYFQNEAQLEKSRLLSDRFSAERPKGSFSTLEIQRTEQGDSAMYLCASSLGTGFVGPNQPQHFGDGTRLSIL.

The table lists this clone with a count of one. The chain employs TRBV19 and TRBJ2-2; D call uncertain. The CDR3 spans 13 residues. V gave up 3 bases and J gave up 3 bases, with 5 bases separating them. Germline V lookup: CDR1 LNHDA, CDR2 SQIVND (reference sequence). This CDR3 is CASSILDTGELFF. CDR3 in DNA: TGTGCCAGTAGTATCCTAGACACCGGGGAGCTGTTTTTT.

In its sample, this clone was seen a few times. The rearrangement links TRBV2 to TRBJ2-1; D remains unclear. Germline V lookup: CDR1 SNHLY, CDR2 FYNNEI. The CDR3 consists of 12 residues. The V end lost 5 bases, the J end lost 5 bases, and 7 bases lay between the germline ends. The CDR3 is CASSYTNNEQFF. As DNA, the CDR3 is TGTGCCAGCAGTTACACGAACAATGAGCAGTTCTTC.

CDR3 in DNA: TGTGCCAGCAGTTTCTTAGACGGGGGACGGGGAAAACTGTTTTTT. It yields the protein CASSFLDGGRGKLFF. V and J are TRBV28 and TRBJ1-4; tentatively, D is TRBD1 (5 bases). The CDR3 extends over 15 amino acids. V shed 3 bases and J shed 10 bases, with 18 bases lying between them. CDR1 MDHEN and CDR2 SYDVKM come from the germline V gene.